This T cell receptor (beta chain) is from a study of human T cells and chemical hapten exposure. Study details: A mostly female patient group had alopecia areata, totalis or universalis. Findings and limits, study-wide: It should be noted that donors had alopecia, so their immune response may differ from healthy people's. Significantly more large CDR3 similarity clusters were formed by expanded TCRs than by controls.

Regarding time point: patch test 1, 2 weeks after DPC sensitization. Treatment denoted: therapeutic diphenylcyclopropenone sensitization with weekly scalp DPC. Unfractionated whole blood was the source of the extracted total RNA. For this clonotype: Its matching antigen is unknown.

The germline gives CDR1 KGHDR, CDR2 SFDVKD. This CDR3 region has 13 residues. Trimming left V 3 bases short and J 9 bases short, with 11 bases between. A single record per CDR3 protein comes from TCRdb applying MiXCR to the RACE reads. The table includes some 49,000 distinct CDR3 sequences, less than 10% detected once. The sample consisted of whole blood, taken in connection with sensitization to the hapten diphenylcyclopropenone (DPC). V usage is TRBV24-1 and J usage is TRBJ2-1; D gene uncertain. The sequence came from a woman aged 50 to 65 with alopecia areata. Some clones in this sample may be carry-over from other donors' samples. CDR3 region: CATSDAVLGEQFF. DNA of the CDR3: TGTGCCACCAGTGATGCGGTCCTGGGTGAGCAGTTCTTC.